Reported below is one T cell receptor (beta chain). This clonotype was seen repeatedly, ten times or more. There is no known antigen for this receptor. No per-base quality is available; no much larger clone lies one base away. The data originate from a study of identical twins (dated by TCRdb to the mid-2010s). Regarding the complete study: TCR alpha and beta repertoires from monozygotic twins, unrelated adults of various ages and cord blood were deep-sequenced to test whether fetal clonotypes persist. To rule out contamination, replicate twin experiments were performed at different times with different library preparation protocols.

Results the study describes overall, beyond this receptor: Recombination models systematically underestimated out-of-frame TCR alpha sharing in monozygotic twins but agreed with sharing between unrelated individuals. Excess twin sharing in beta out-of-frame sequences was weaker because fewer shared sequences lowered the signal-to-noise ratio. Abundant cord blood beta clonotypes carried fewer insertions; young adult naive repertoires showed a weaker similar trend, while memory repertoires showed none. Conclusions relied on cross-sectional statistical analysis, since the same donors could not be followed over many years. Invariant T cells such as MAIT and iNKT could partly confound zero-insertion analyses, though diverse VJ usage argued against this for most clonotypes. Compared with coincidental sharing between unrelated individuals, an excess of low generation-probability sequences was observed among out-of-frame TCR alpha sequences shared between twins.

Every donor was a healthy Caucasian. The study also sequenced three unrelated non-twin adults: a male aged 18 to 30, a male aged 50 to 59 and a female aged 50 to 59. Miltenyi CD45RO+ enrichment and human naive T-cell isolation kits were used to isolate memory (CD45RO+) and naive T cells from PBMC. V has 1 base trimmed and J has 5 bases trimmed; junction bases matching no gene number 6. The germline V gene (reference sequence) specifies LGHDT as CDR1 and YNNKEL as CDR2. The CDR3 covers 15 residues, taking in both the cysteine and the phenylalanine. The DNA shown is the 45-base CDR3, in frame from base 1. Receptors were amplified or captured by 5' RACE. This sample was sequenced with an Illumina HiSeq 2000. A universal primer binding site was introduced by template switching, and a unique molecular identifier was present in the final cDNA, enabling accurate counting of TCR cDNA molecules. Specific primers in the conserved constant-segment region were used to synthesize first-strand cDNA for TCR alpha and beta chains. To control for contamination, every cDNA library was double barcoded, receiving both a SMART-Mk sample barcode and Illumina barcodes. TruSeq adapter sequences along with Illumina sample barcodes were introduced in two successive PCR steps. The Illumina HiSeq platform was used with custom primers to sequence TCR alpha and beta cDNA libraries. The study's own analysis went as follows. MiGEC processed the raw reads to extract unique molecular identifiers, while MiXCR was used to determine the CDR3 positions. Recombination models were inferred per individual with the repgenHMM and IGoR tools using an EM algorithm. The analysis of shared clonotypes was done with the tcR package in R, with sharing normalized by the product of cloneset sizes. To study raw recombination free of thymic and clonal selection effects, out-of-frame nonproductive sequences were analyzed. The raw public data were reprocessed by TCRdb itself: fastp quality trimming at Q25, MiXCR clonotype calling, in-frame beta chains only. Identical CDR3 proteins give one entry, which carries the most common genes and DNA. TCRdb's processing, not the authors', yielded these V and J calls. The sample profile shows about 700,000 distinct CDR3 sequences; roughly 6% of them were found once. The ten largest make up approximately 1.6% of the sample.

The chain links TRBV3-1 with TRBJ2-5, with 8 bases in between that match TRBD1. The TCR originated in a man between 18 and 35 years old in good health. The sequencing sample was made of naive T cells sorted from blood. Sample cell subset or site, as interpreted from the label and publication: cells isolated with a human naive T-cell isolation kit. The bases read TGTGCCAGCAGCCAAGGCGACAGGGGAACGGAGACCCAGTACTTC. This yields the protein CASSQGDRGTETQYF.